Shown below are 11 T cell receptor beta chains from a single sample sequenced in a study of T cell responses to AZD1222 COVID-19 vaccine. Only in-frame clones appear in the TCRdb table, and some are missing; sequencing was by immunoSEQ multiplex PCR. The data show about 120,000 clones, roughly 87% seen once. The input for sequencing was peripheral blood, taken 28 days after the second AZD1222 dose. The receptors were gathered from an adult who received the AZD1222 COVID-19 vaccine.

V usage is TRBV18 and J usage is TRBJ2-5; no clear D. CDR3 size: 14 residues. V dropped 2 bases and J dropped 2 bases, with 9 bases sitting between them. Germline CDR1 is KGHSH and CDR2 is LQKENI. The CDR3 DNA is TGTGCCAGCTCACCAGAACAGTATCAAGAGACCCAGTACTTC. This sequence encodes CASSPEQYQETQYF.

This chain uses TRBV5-1 with TRBJ1-2; D is unclear. Germline values: CDR1 SGHRS, CDR2 YFSETQ. The CDR3 runs 13 residues. Between the trimmed V and J ends, which lost 0 bases and 4 bases, there was a span of 7 bases. DNA for the CDR3: TGCGCCAGCAGCTTGGGGGAGCTCTATGGCTACACCTTC. This encodes CASSLGELYGYTF.

The chain recombines TRBV7-9 with TRBJ1-2; unclear D gene. V lost 5 bases, J lost 0 bases, and 10 bases lay in between. The CDR3 consists of 14 residues. Germline lookup yields CDR1 SEHNR and CDR2 FQNEAQ (reference sequence). In DNA form, the CDR3 reads TGTGCCAGCAGCCTCGAGCAGCCTAACTATGGCTACACCTTC. As protein: CASSLEQPNYGYTF. The full variable domain, completed using reference TRBV7-9 and TRBJ1-2, is DTGVSQNPRHKITKRGQNVTFRCDPISEHNRLYWYRQTLGQGPEFLTYFQNEAQLEKSRLLSDRFSAERPKGSFSTLEIQRTEQGDSAMYLCASSLEQPNYGYTFGSGTRLTVV.

CDR3 bases: TGTGCCAGCAGCGAGGGGACAGGGGACTCCTACGAGCAGTACTTC. Protein sequence: CASSEGTGDSYEQYF. The J gene is TRBJ2-7, the V gene TRBV9, with TRBD1 identical over 10 bases. Per germline, CDR1 SGDLS and CDR2 YYNGEE. Losses at the gene ends were 3 bases for V and 0 bases for J; bases not matched to a gene: 3. CDR3 length: 15 residues.

The chain uses TRBV5-1 and TRBJ2-1, with D possibly called TRBD1 or TRBD2 (5 bases each). Germline CDR1 and CDR2: SGHRS and YFSETQ. V lost 0 bases to trimming and J lost 7 bases, with 11 bases between them. CDR3 size: 14 residues. CDR3: CASSLGGPLNEQFF. The CDR3 DNA reads as TGCGCCAGCAGCTTGGGGGGACCGTTGAATGAGCAGTTCTTC.

The rearrangement uses TRBV3-1 (or the pseudogene TRBV3-2) and TRBJ1-1; D not resolved. The CDR3 is 15 residues long. Germline CDR1 LGHDT, CDR2 YNNKEL (reference sequence). Trimming pared 0 bases from V and 11 bases from J, leaving 19 bases between. Here the CDR3 reads CASSQDWTAKRRAFF. The CDR3 DNA follows: TGTGCCAGCAGCCAAGATTGGACGGCCAAAAGGAGGGCTTTCTTT.

The chain couples TRBV2 to TRBJ1-6; D remains unclear. The ends were cut back, 9 bases at V and 0 bases at J, with 9 bases in the middle. Germline assignment: CDR1 SNHLY and CDR2 FYNNEI. This CDR3 has 14 residues. DNA of the CDR3: TGTGCCAGTAAAGGGAGCTCCTATAATTCACCCCTCCACTTT. Its protein is CASKGSSYNSPLHF.

The chain employs TRBV4-3 and TRBJ2-2, with D possibly being TRBD1 (5 bases). The length of the CDR3 is 15 residues. Germline assignment: CDR1 LGHNA and CDR2 YSLEER. The germline V and J ends were trimmed by 4 bases and 1 base, with 10 bases remaining between them. In DNA form, the CDR3 reads TGCGCCAGCAGCCCGAGGACACGGAACACCGGGGAGCTGTTTTTT. This codes for CASSPRTRNTGELFF.

The count of this clone is one. The V and J genes are TRBV11-1 and TRBJ2-5; D call uncertain. Germline V gene data show CDR1 as SGHAT and CDR2 as FQDESV (reference sequence). With 1 base removed from V and 2 bases from J, the gap between germline ends came to 11 bases. The CDR3 spans 15 residues. The CDR3 DNA is TGTGCCAGCAGCTTAGGGGCAGAACCACAAGAGACCCAGTACTTC. This codes for CASSLGAEPQETQYF.

The chain employs TRBV5-1 and TRBJ2-7; 16 bases are shared with TRBD2. There are 16 residues in the CDR3. Germline-derived CDR1 and CDR2 are SGHRS and YFSETQ. The V gene end was trimmed by 6 bases and the J gene end by 2 bases; junction bases not matched to a gene: 5. The CDR3 nucleotides read TGCGCCAGCACCCTCGGGACTAGCGGGGGGGCCTACGAGCAGTACTTC. Its translation: CASTLGTSGGAYEQYF.

The chain employs TRBV4-3 and TRBJ1-4, with D maybe TRBD1 (5 bases). This CDR3 comprises 15 residues. The V gene's germline CDR1 is LGHNA and CDR2 YSLEER. The V and J ends lost 0 bases and 8 bases respectively, with 13 bases between them. The CDR3 is CASSQDAGIGEKLFF. CDR3 DNA sequence: TGCGCCAGCAGCCAAGATGCAGGGATAGGCGAAAAACTGTTTTTT.